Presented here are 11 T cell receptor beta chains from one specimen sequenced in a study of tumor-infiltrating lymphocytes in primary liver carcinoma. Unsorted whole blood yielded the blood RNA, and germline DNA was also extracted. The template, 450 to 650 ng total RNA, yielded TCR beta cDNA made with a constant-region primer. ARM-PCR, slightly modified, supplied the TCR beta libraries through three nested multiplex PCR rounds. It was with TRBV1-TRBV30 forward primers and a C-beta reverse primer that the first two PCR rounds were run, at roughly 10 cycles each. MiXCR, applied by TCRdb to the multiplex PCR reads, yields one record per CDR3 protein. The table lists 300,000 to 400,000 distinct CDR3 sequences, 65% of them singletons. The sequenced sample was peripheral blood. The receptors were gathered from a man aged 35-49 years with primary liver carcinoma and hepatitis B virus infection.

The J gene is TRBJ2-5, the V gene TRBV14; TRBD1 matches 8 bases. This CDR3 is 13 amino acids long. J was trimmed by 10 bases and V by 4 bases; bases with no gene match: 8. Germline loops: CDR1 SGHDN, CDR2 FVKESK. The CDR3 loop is CASSPGQGRIQYF. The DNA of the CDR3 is TGTGCCAGCAGCCCCGGACAGGGACGGATCCAGTACTTC.

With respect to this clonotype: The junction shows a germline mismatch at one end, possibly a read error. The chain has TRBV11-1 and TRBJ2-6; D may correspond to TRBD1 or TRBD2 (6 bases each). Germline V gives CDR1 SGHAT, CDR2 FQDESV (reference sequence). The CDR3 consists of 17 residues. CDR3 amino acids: CASSLSGRTTGANVLSF. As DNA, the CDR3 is TGTGCCAGCAGCCTGTCAGGGCGGACAACGGGGGCCAACGTCCTGAGTTTC. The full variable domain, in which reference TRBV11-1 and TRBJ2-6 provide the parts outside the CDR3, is EAEVAQSPRYKITEKSQAVAFWCDPISGHATLYWYRQILGQGPELLVQFQDESVVDDSQLPKDRFSAERLKGVDSTLKIQPAELGDSAMYLCASSLSGRTTGANVLSFGAGSRLTVL.

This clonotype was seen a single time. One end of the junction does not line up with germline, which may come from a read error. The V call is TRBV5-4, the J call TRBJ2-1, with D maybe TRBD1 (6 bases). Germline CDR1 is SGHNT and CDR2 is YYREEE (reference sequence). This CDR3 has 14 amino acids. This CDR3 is CARSSTGVYNEQFF. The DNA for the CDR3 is TGTGCCAGAAGCTCGACAGGTGTCTACAATGAGCAGTTCTTC.

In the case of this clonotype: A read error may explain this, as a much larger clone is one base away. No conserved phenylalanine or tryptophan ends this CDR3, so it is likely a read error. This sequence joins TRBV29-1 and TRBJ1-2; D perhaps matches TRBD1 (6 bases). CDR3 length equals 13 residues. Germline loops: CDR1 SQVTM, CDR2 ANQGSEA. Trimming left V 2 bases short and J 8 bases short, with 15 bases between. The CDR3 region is CSVERGTARGYTS. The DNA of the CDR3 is TGCAGCGTTGAAAGGGGGACTGCCCGCGGCTACACCTCC.

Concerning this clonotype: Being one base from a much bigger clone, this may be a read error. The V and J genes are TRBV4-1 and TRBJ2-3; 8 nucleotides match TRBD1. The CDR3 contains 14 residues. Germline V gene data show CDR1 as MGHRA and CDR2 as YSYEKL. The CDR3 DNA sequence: TGCGCCAACAGCATCAACAGGGGGTTGGATACGCAGTATTTT. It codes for CANSINRGLDTQYF.

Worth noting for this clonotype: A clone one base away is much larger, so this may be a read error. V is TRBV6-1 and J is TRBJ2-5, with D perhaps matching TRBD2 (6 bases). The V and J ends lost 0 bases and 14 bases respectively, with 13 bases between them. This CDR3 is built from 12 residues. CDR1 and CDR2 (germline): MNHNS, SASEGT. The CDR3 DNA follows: TGTGCCAGCAGTGAAGCATTGGGACTGACTTACTTC. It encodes CASSEALGLTYF.

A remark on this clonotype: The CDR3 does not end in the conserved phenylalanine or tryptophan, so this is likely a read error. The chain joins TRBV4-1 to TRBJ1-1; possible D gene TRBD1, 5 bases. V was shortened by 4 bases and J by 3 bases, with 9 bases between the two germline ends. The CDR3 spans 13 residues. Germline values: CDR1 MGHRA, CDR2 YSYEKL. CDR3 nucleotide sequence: TGCGCCAGCAGCCGACAACAGGACACTGAAGCTTTCTCT. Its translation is CASSRQQDTEAFS.

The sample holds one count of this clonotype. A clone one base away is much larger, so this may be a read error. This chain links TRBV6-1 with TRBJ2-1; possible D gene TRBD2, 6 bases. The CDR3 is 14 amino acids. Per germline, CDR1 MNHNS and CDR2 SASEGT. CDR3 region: CASSVWGDNNERFF. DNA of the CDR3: TGTGCCAGCAGCGTATGGGGGGATAACAATGAGCGGTTCTTC.

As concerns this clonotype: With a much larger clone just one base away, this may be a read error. In DNA form, the CDR3 reads TGCGCCAGCCTGTTACAGGGAAGTGGCAACAATGGCTACACCTTC. It encodes CASLLQGSGNNGYTF. The chain uses TRBV10-2 and TRBJ1-2; possibly TRBD1 for D (6 bases). V was cut by 8 bases and J by 6 bases, with 22 bases left in between. The CDR3 consists of 15 residues. CDR1 is WSHSY, CDR2 SAAADI, per germline.

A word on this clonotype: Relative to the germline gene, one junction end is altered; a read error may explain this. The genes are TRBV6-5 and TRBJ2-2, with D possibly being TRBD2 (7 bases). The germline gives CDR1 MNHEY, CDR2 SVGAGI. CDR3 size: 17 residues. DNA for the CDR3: TGTGCCTGCAGGGGACGGGGGGAAGTGAGGAACACCGGGGAGCTGTTTTTT. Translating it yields CACRGRGEVRNTGELFF.

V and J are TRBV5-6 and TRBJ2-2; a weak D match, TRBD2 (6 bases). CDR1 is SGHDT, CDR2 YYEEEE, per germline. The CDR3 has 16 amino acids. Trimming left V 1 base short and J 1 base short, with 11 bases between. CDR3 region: CASSLYGGGNTGELFF. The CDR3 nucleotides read TGTGCCAGCAGCTTGTACGGGGGTGGGAACACCGGGGAGCTGTTTTTT.